The clone carrying this TCR beta chain was recorded once. Its antigen is unknown. This sample was taken from a study of beta chain features in type 1 diabetes. Whole-study context: Examination of sorted cells across all samples involved about 99 million cells.

In all sorted populations, purity surpassed 95%. TCRB transcripts that were expressed got sequenced, as all of the isolated RNA had been reverse transcribed. The data were produced by immunoSEQ multiplex PCR, yet TCRdb's version contains in-frame clones alone and is incomplete. Here the sample spans around 250,000 clones, roughly two thirds being singletons. Study conclusions and caveats: Compared to healthy donors, patients appeared to have naive, central memory and Treg TCRB repertoires that were more alike. Cells that show high TCR expression could be over-represented by cDNA sequencing.

This receptor was obtained from a man aged 30 to 39 in good health. Sequencing was done on a sample of naive CD4+ T cells from blood.

CDR3 sequence (DNA): TGTGCCTGGAAAGGGACTAGCGGGTCCTTTCCCTACAATGAGCAGTTCTTC. It is translated as CAWKGTSGSFPYNEQFF. The chain employs TRBV30 and TRBJ2-1; 12 bases are shared with TRBD2. The germline V gene encodes CDR1 GTSNPN and CDR2 SVGIG (reference sequence). Losses at the gene ends were 4 bases for V and 2 bases for J; bases not matched to a gene: 9. The CDR3 is 17 residues long.